This T cell receptor beta chain was identified in a study of monozygotic twins with inflammatory bowel disease. TCRdb re-analyzed the 5' RACE reads; it lists each CDR3 protein once, without DNA. This sample's clone table lists 200,000 to 250,000 distinct CDR3 sequences. The CDR3 is made up of 13 amino acids. CDR1 is MGHDK and CDR2 is SYGVNS in the germline V gene. This sequence was found in a human donor with ulcerative colitis or Crohn's disease, or a healthy co-twin of an affected twin (not recorded which). Sequencing used blood. The V and J genes are TRBV25-1 and TRBJ1-1; TCRdb reports TRBD1, a call that lacks DNA to check it against. CDR3 protein: CASSALQGTEAFF.